This T cell receptor (beta chain) stems from a study of breast tumors, draining lymph nodes, adjacent tissues. Whole-study results and caveats: The lymph node origin of tumor T cells was framed as consistent with a hypothesis, not demonstrated. Most tumor T cells seemingly derive from lymph node, then expand in tumor. Tumor TCR diversity was below lymph nodes but above nontumor tissue. Tumor and nontumor repertoires were significantly more similar in luminal-like than in basal-like breast cancer.

This CDR3 is built from 15 residues. The V and J ends lost 1 base and 2 bases, in that order; junction bases with no gene match: 3. Germline values: CDR1 SGHNT, CDR2 YYREEE (reference sequence). In TCRdb, the multiplex PCR reads were re-called with MiXCR into one record per CDR3 protein. The table has just over 30,000 distinct CDR3 sequences, roughly 69% seen once. Details on this clonotype: What it recognizes is unknown.

Material: breast tumor tissue. This TCR was recovered from a female donor with breast cancer. Some clones in this sample may be carry-over from other donors' samples. The gene calls are TRBV5-4 and TRBJ2-3, with 8 bases matching TRBD1. The CDR3 DNA sequence: TGTGCCAGCAGCTTGCAGGGGGCAATCACAGATACGCAGTATTTT. This encodes CASSLQGAITDTQYF. Variable domain in full (rest from reference TRBV5-4 and TRBJ2-3): ETGVTQSPTHLIKTRGQQVTLRCSSQSGHNTVSWYQQALGQGPQFIFQYYREEENGRGNFPPRFSGLQFPNYSSELNVNALELDDSALYLCASSLQGAITDTQYFGPGTRLTVL.